One T cell receptor (beta chain) is described in this entry. This CDR3 comprises 14 residues. V shed 7 bases, J shed 4 bases, and the junction held 7 bases outside the gene matches. The germline gives CDR1 LNHDA, CDR2 SQIVND (reference sequence). TCRdb's copy holds only in-frame clones and misses some; the assay was immunoSEQ multiplex PCR. The profile shows 160,000 or so clones, 65% to 90% of them singletons. The data were taken from a study of blood T cell repertoires in COVID-19. The sequencing sample was made of peripheral blood. The V call is TRBV19, the J call TRBJ1-5, with 7 bases identical to TRBD1. The TCR comes from a woman aged 50 to 60 with acute or convalescent COVID-19. The CDR3, as DNA: TGTGCCAGTAAATGGCAGGGGGATAATCAGCCCCAGCATTTT. Protein sequence: CASKWQGDNQPQHF.